The clone carrying this TCR beta chain has just a few counts. Its antigen is not known. The same CDR3 arises from other DNA sequences in this sample as well. This specimen comes from a study of cytomegalovirus exposure and HLA in healthy donors. Study-level results: A later analysis linked a missense variant in DCLRE1C to the trimming of TCR beta V and J genes. Prior analysis indicated that the majority of TCR beta V segments exhibited productivity approximately 87% or approximately 30% of the time. An ancestry cluster, one associated with Asian ancestry, reportedly showed fewer N-insertions than the 666-donor mean in a later analysis.

Per germline, CDR1 SGHRS and CDR2 YFSETQ. The germline V and J ends were trimmed by 2 bases and 4 bases, with 9 bases remaining between them. The CDR3 has 14 amino acids. A multiplex PCR was run with 60 Vbeta primers and 13 Jbeta primers. TCRdb's copy holds only in-frame clones and misses some; the assay was immunoSEQ multiplex PCR. The repertoire has about 52,000 clones, approximately 70% of them found once; the top ten carry 7% to 10%. The receptor was derived from a woman aged 45 to 65 in good health and CMV-seronegative. Sample: PBMCs. The chain employs TRBV5-1 and TRBJ1-4; D is possibly TRBD1 (5 bases). The DNA for the CDR3 is TGCGCCAGCAGCTTTGGGGGAGGTAATGAAAAACTGTTTTTT. This codes for CASSFGGGNEKLFF.